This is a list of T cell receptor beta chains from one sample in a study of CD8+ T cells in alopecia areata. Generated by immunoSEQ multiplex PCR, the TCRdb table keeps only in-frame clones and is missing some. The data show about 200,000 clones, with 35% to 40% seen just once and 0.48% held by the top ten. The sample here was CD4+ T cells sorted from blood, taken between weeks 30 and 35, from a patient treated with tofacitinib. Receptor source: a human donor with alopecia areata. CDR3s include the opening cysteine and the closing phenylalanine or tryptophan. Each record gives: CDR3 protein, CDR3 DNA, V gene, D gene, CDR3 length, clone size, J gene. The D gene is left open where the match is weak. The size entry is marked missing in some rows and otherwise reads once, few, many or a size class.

CASSWDRLYYGYTF TGTGCCAGCAGTTGGGACAGACTTTACTATGGCTACACCTTC TRBV28 TRBD1 14 few TRBJ1-2
CASSLFLRNIQYF TGTGCCAGCAGCTTATTCCTCAGGAACATTCAGTACTTC TRBV11-2 - 13 - TRBJ2-4
CASSRPGVETQYF TGTGCCAGCAGCCGCCCAGGGGTGGAGACCCAGTACTTC TRBV7-3 - 13 - TRBJ2-5
CASRHRDRVHYGYTF TGTGCCAGCAGACACCGGGACAGGGTTCACTATGGCTACACCTTC TRBV5-4 TRBD1 15 once TRBJ1-2
CASSWDRNQPQHF TGTGCCAGCAGCTGGGACAGGAATCAGCCCCAGCATTTT TRBV7-2 TRBD1 13 few TRBJ1-5
CASTLADNQPQHF TGTGCCAGTACTTTGGCGGACAATCAGCCCCAGCATTTT TRBV19 - 13 few TRBJ1-5
CASSLTAGSYEQYF TGCGCCAGCAGCTTAACAGCGGGATCCTACGAGCAGTACTTC TRBV5-1 TRBD2 14 - TRBJ2-7
CASRVSGANVLTF TGTGCCAGCAGGGTTTCTGGGGCCAACGTCCTGACTTTC TRBV19 - 13 few TRBJ2-6
CASSYSRTGHKETQYF TGTGCCAGCAGTTACTCGAGGACAGGGCATAAAGAGACCCAGTACTTC TRBV6-5 TRBD1 16 few TRBJ2-5
CASSIFDEQYF TGTGCCAGTAGTATCTTCGACGAGCAGTACTTC TRBV19 - 11 few TRBJ2-7
CASSPGQGVGTQYF TGCGCCAGCAGCCCAGGACAGGGGGTCGGGACCCAGTACTTC TRBV5-1 TRBD1 14 - TRBJ2-5
CSVDEGLYEQYF TGCAGCGTTGACGAGGGACTCTACGAGCAGTACTTC TRBV29-1 - 12 - TRBJ2-7
CASSLAMTNEKLFF TGTGCCAGCAGCTTGGCCATGACTAATGAAAAACTGTTTTTT TRBV5-6 - 14 few TRBJ1-4
CASSIVAGGPYEQYF TGTGCCAGTAGTATAGTGGCAGGGGGACCCTACGAGCAGTACTTC TRBV19 TRBD1 15 - TRBJ2-7
CASSYRSSGANVLTF TGTGCCAGCAGTTACCGGAGCTCTGGGGCCAACGTCCTGACTTTC TRBV6-6 - 15 - TRBJ2-6
CASSLVMTSGGNTGELFF TGTGCCAGCAGCTTAGTTATGACTAGCGGGGGGAACACCGGGGAGCTGTTTTTT TRBV7-2 TRBD2 18 few TRBJ2-2
CASSLTGPRDTQYF TGTGCCAGCAGCTTGACAGGGCCCCGGGATACGCAGTATTTT TRBV7-9 TRBD1 14 few TRBJ2-3
CASSATTLSIEAFF TGTGCCAGCAGTGCAACGACCCTTAGTATAGAAGCTTTCTTT TRBV25-1 - 14 - TRBJ1-1
CASGTDLNIQYF TGTGCCAGCGGGACGGATCTTAACATTCAGTACTTC TRBV6-1 - 12 - TRBJ2-4
CASSPRGRSGANVLTF TGTGCCAGTAGTCCCCGGGGGCGCTCTGGGGCCAACGTCCTGACTTTC TRBV19 - 16 few TRBJ2-6
CAWSRDRVATEAFF TGTGCCTGGAGTAGGGACAGGGTAGCCACTGAAGCTTTCTTT TRBV30 TRBD1 14 - TRBJ1-1
CASSIVRSGANVLTF TGTGCCAGTAGTATCGTCCGCTCTGGGGCCAACGTCCTGACTTTC TRBV19 - 15 few TRBJ2-6
CASSLSSTYEQYF TGTGCCAGCAGCCTTAGCAGTACCTACGAGCAGTACTTC TRBV7-9 - 13 many TRBJ2-7
CASSPPGGRANGELFF TGTGCCAGCAGCCCCCCCGGGGGGCGAGCAAACGGGGAGCTGTTTTTT TRBV7-9 - 16 - TRBJ2-2
CATSRVTGELFF TGTGCCACCAGCAGAGTGACCGGGGAGCTGTTTTTT TRBV15 - 12 - TRBJ2-2
CASSLTGRTEAFF TGTGCCAGCAGTTTGACAGGGCGGACTGAAGCTTTCTTT TRBV7-2 TRBD1 13 - TRBJ1-1
CASSPGQVFGYTF TGTGCCAGCAGTCCCGGACAGGTCTTTGGCTACACCTTC TRBV27 TRBD1 13 many TRBJ1-2
CASSRTGTGVADTQYF TGTGCCAGCAGCCGAACCGGGACAGGGGTCGCAGATACGCAGTATTTT TRBV7-9 TRBD1 16 few TRBJ2-3
CASSLAPRASTGELFF TGTGCCAGCAGCTTAGCGCCCAGGGCGTCCACCGGGGAGCTGTTTTTT TRBV7-2 - 16 - TRBJ2-2
CASSVGLAGGLTGELFF TGTGCCAGCAGCGTAGGACTAGCGGGAGGTCTTACCGGGGAGCTGTTTTTT TRBV9 TRBD2 17 - TRBJ2-2
CASSQVGGYGYTF TGTGCCAGCAGCCAAGTGGGGGGCTATGGCTACACCTTC TRBV5-4 - 13 - TRBJ1-2
CASSLDLRQGAFF TGTGCCAGCAGCTTAGACTTACGCCAGGGAGCTTTCTTT TRBV11-2 - 13 few TRBJ1-1
CASTARKGANYGYTF TGTGCCAGCACCGCCCGGAAGGGAGCTAACTATGGCTACACCTTC TRBV6-6 - 15 few TRBJ1-2
CASSLGSSRERDTQYF TGTGCCAGCAGCTTGGGGTCCTCCAGGGAGAGAGATACGCAGTATTTT TRBV5-6 - 16 few TRBJ2-3
CASSLFTSEKNIQYF TGTGCCAGCAGCTTATTTACCAGCGAGAAAAACATTCAGTACTTC TRBV2 - 15 - TRBJ2-4
CASTDRSTGELFF TGTGCCAGCACGGACCGGAGCACCGGGGAGCTGTTTTTT TRBV7-3 - 13 few TRBJ2-2
CASSFGAGDRPQHF TGTGCCAGCAGCTTTGGGGCAGGAGATCGGCCCCAGCATTTT TRBV7-9 - 14 - TRBJ1-5
CSAGGSGNTIYF TGCAGCGCGGGAGGGTCAGGAAACACCATATATTTT TRBV29-1 - 12 many TRBJ1-3
CASHYVTTEAFF TGTGCCAGTCATTACGTGACCACTGAAGCTTTCTTT TRBV2 - 12 - TRBJ1-1
CASSLGTGDRLYEQYF TGTGCCAGCAGCTTAGGGACAGGGGACAGGCTGTACGAGCAGTACTTC TRBV7-9 TRBD1 16 - TRBJ2-7
CASSFETVGLVTEAFF TGTGCCAGCAGCTTCGAGACAGTGGGGTTGGTCACTGAAGCTTTCTTT TRBV7-8 - 16 - TRBJ1-1
CASSPDRDYEQYF TGCGCCAGCAGCCCGGACAGGGACTACGAGCAGTACTTC TRBV5-1 TRBD1 13 - TRBJ2-7
CASSYSVGRGEKLFF TGTGCCAGCAGTTACTCGGTAGGGCGGGGTGAAAAACTGTTTTTT TRBV6-5 - 15 few TRBJ1-4
CASSQSQGASGNTEAFF TGCGCCAGCAGTCAGTCGCAGGGGGCCTCTGGGAACACTGAAGCTTTCTTT TRBV23-1 TRBD1 17 - TRBJ1-1
CASSPGLGKKNGYTF TGTGCCAGCAGTCCCGGGTTGGGGAAGAAGAATGGCTACACCTTC TRBV6-5 - 15 - TRBJ1-2
CAISEREGAKNIQYF TGTGCCATCAGTGAGCGGGAGGGGGCCAAAAACATTCAGTACTTC TRBV6-6 TRBD2 15 - TRBJ2-4
CAWSPTRTGVGTEAFF TGTGCCTGGAGCCCTACACGGACAGGGGTGGGCACTGAAGCTTTCTTT TRBV30 TRBD1 16 - TRBJ1-1
CASSISSGHIQYF TGTGCCAGTAGTATTTCCTCAGGGCACATTCAGTACTTC TRBV19 - 13 few TRBJ2-4
CASSLPKTLHSKNIQYF TGCGCCAGCAGCTTGCCCAAGACACTTCATTCCAAAAACATTCAGTACTTC TRBV5-1 - 17 few TRBJ2-4
CASSLGGTDTQYF TGTGCCAGCAGCTTAGGGGGGACAGATACGCAGTATTTT TRBV11-2 - 13 - TRBJ2-3
CSVVTQWAGEQYF TGCAGCGTTGTCACCCAATGGGCCGGCGAGCAGTACTTC TRBV29-1 - 13 few TRBJ2-7
CSVSSGYSTDTQYF TGCAGCGTCTCTAGCGGATATAGCACAGATACGCAGTATTTT TRBV29-1 TRBD2 14 - TRBJ2-3
CASSVGFGREQSYEQYF TGTGCCAGCAGCGTAGGTTTCGGGCGGGAACAATCCTACGAGCAGTACTTC TRBV9 - 17 - TRBJ2-7
CASSPSGGLGYGYTF TGTGCCAGCAGCCCCTCCGGGGGGCTCGGCTATGGCTACACCTTC TRBV7-8 - 15 - TRBJ1-2
CASSQPTWGETQYF TGCGCCAGCAGTCAACCAACTTGGGGGGAGACCCAGTACTTC TRBV23-1 - 14 - TRBJ2-5
CASSNRYSNQPQHF TGTGCCAGCAGCAATCGGTATAGCAATCAGCCCCAGCATTTT TRBV7-9 - 14 - TRBJ1-5
CASGGKEFNEQFF TGTGCCAGCGGGGGTAAGGAATTCAATGAGCAGTTCTTC TRBV2 - 13 - TRBJ2-1
CASRSSSGKGEQYF TGTGCCAGCAGATCGTCTAGCGGGAAGGGCGAGCAGTACTTC TRBV6-5 TRBD2 14 - TRBJ2-7
CASSPPFGSTEAFF TGTGCCAGCTCACCTCCCTTCGGGAGCACTGAAGCTTTCTTT TRBV18 - 14 few TRBJ1-1